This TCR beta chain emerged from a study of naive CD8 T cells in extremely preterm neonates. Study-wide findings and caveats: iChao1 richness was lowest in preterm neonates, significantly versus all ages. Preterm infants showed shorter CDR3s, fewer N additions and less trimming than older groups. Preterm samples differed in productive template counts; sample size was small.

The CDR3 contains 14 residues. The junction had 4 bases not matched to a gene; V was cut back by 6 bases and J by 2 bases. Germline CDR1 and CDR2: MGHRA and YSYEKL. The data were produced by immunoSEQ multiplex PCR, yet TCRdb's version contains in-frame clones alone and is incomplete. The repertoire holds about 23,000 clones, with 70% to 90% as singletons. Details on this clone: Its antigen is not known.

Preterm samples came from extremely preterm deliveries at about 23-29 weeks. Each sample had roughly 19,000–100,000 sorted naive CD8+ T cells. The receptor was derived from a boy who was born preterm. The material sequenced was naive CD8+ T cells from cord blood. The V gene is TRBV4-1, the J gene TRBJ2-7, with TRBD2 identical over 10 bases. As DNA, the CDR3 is TGCGCCAGCAGTCCCGGACTAGCGGCCTACGAGCAGTACTTC. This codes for CASSPGLAAYEQYF.